This T cell receptor beta chain was sequenced in a study of control samples from healthy donors and cancer patients. Germline V gives CDR1 MDHEN, CDR2 SYDVKM. V dropped 7 bases and J dropped 3; count of bases not matched to a gene: 7. The CDR3 totals 14 residues. Libraries were prepared by immunoSEQ multiplex PCR; TCRdb keeps only in-frame clonotypes and omits some of them. The data hold around 140,000 clones, with around 92% observed a single time. The chain uses TRBV28 and TRBJ2-7; 9 bases fit TRBD2. The sample taken for sequencing was blood. The source of this sequence is a young man in good health. The CDR3 is CASTLGRGGYEQYF. CDR3 DNA sequence: TGTGCCAGCACCCTGGGGCGGGGGGGCTACGAGCAGTACTTC.